This T cell receptor beta chain was captured in a study of identifying expanded T cells in peripheral blood. Collection occurred without any documented infections or immune events in donors. Some clones are missing from TCRdb's copy, which holds only in-frame ones; the method was immunoSEQ multiplex PCR. The repertoire has under 150,000 clones, 65% to 90% of them found once; the top ten carry more than 7%. The germline V gene has CDR1 SGHVS and CDR2 FNYEAQ. The V segment lost 1 base and the J segment 4 bases; nucleotides outside the gene matches: 4. The CDR3 runs to 15 residues. This clone was found once. What it recognizes is unknown. Whole-study findings and limits: Around 1.2 clones differed between technical replicates, versus roughly 17 and 20 over time. Roughly two-week clone count variance significantly increased as total template count grew.

What was sequenced was blood. This TCR was sampled from a person between 18 and 75 years old in good health. This chain connects TRBV7-6 to TRBJ2-1, with TRBD1 matching over 7 bases. The CDR3 protein is CASSLGGDRYNEQFF. The CDR3 bases are TGTGCCAGCAGCTTAGGAGGGGACAGATACAATGAGCAGTTCTTC.